What follows are 15 T cell receptor beta chains derived from one specimen sequenced in a study of blood T cell repertoires in COVID-19. Repertoires were generated with immunoSEQ multiplex PCR, while TCRdb's copy carries only in-frame clones and drops some. Seen here are 250,000 to 300,000 clones, roughly 84% observed once, and the top ten hold 6.6%. Sequencing input: PBMCs or T cells enriched from blood (not recorded which). These receptor sequences come from a woman aged 50 to 60 who had been exposed to COVID-19.

The genes are TRBV5-1 and TRBJ1-4, with TRBD1 as a possible D gene (5 bases). V lost 0 bases and J 2 bases, leaving 20 bases between the germline ends. The CDR3 is 19 residues long. The germline V gene encodes CDR1 SGHRS and CDR2 YFSETQ. This chain's CDR3 is CASSLEVGAAGPTNEKLFF. In DNA form, the CDR3 reads TGCGCCAGCAGCTTGGAGGTAGGGGCGGCAGGGCCCACTAATGAAAAACTGTTTTTT.

The rearrangement uses TRBV7-2 and TRBJ1-5, with 7 bases matching TRBD1. Looked up from germline, CDR1 is SGHTA and CDR2 is FQGNSA. Trimming at V came to 5 bases and at J to 1 base, leaving 2 bases not matched to a gene. CDR3 length: 14 residues. DNA for the CDR3: TGTGCCAGCAGCCGGACAGGCAGCAATCAGCCCCAGCATTTT. It specifies CASSRTGSNQPQHF.

The rearrangement uses TRBV29-1 and TRBJ2-3; TRBD2 matches at 8 bases. The CDR3 loop spans 15 amino acids. The junction had 11 bases not matched to a gene; V was cut back by 7 bases and J by 2 bases. Germline CDR1 and CDR2: SQVTM and ANQGSEA. CDR3 DNA: TGCAGCGGGGGTCGCAGCGGGGGACCCACAGATACGCAGTATTTT. Translating gives CSGGRSGGPTDTQYF.

This clone occurred a few times. The rearrangement joins TRBV6-6 to TRBJ2-2; possible D gene TRBD2, 5 bases. Trimming cost V 8 bases and J 6 bases, with 16 bases left between them. CDR3 length: 14 residues. Germline V lookup: CDR1 MNHNY, CDR2 SVGAGI (reference sequence). The CDR3 loop is CASCKRWGAGELFF. The CDR3 DNA is TGTGCCAGCTGTAAGCGGTGGGGTGCCGGGGAGCTGTTTTTT.

The chain links TRBV4-2 to TRBJ1-1; D is possibly TRBD1 (6 bases). Trimming pared 4 bases from V and 3 bases from J, leaving 15 bases between. Germline assignment: CDR1 LGHNA and CDR2 YNFKEQ. This CDR3 has 15 amino acids. This CDR3 reads CASSRTGNGDTEAFF. The CDR3 DNA is TGTGCCAGCAGCCGCACAGGGAACGGGGACACTGAAGCTTTCTTT.

This chain links TRBV18 with TRBJ1-4, with TRBD1 matching over 8 bases. V shed 5 bases, J shed 2 bases, and the junction held 4 bases outside the gene matches. Germline CDR1 and CDR2: KGHSH and LQKENI. The CDR3 has 15 residues. CDR3 amino acids: CASSARTGTNEKLFF. DNA for the CDR3: TGTGCCAGCTCAGCTCGGACAGGGACTAATGAAAAACTGTTTTTT.

This clone was observed a handful of times. This rearrangement joins TRBV19 to TRBJ2-3; 7 bases are shared with TRBD1. After removal of 5 bases from V and 1 base from J, the junction contained 0 bases not matched to a gene. This CDR3 is 13 amino acids long. Germline CDR1 is LNHDA and CDR2 is SQIVND (reference sequence). CDR3 sequence (DNA): TGTGCCAGTAGTGACAGGGGCACAGATACGCAGTATTTT. Protein: CASSDRGTDTQYF.

The rearrangement links TRBV5-8 to TRBJ1-3; no clear D. This CDR3 is 14 amino acids long. Germline CDR1 SGHTS, CDR2 YDEGEE. Trimming stripped 5 bases from V and 0 bases from J, with 9 bases between. CDR3 residues: CASRIRGSGNTIYF. CDR3 nucleotide sequence: TGTGCCAGCAGAATACGGGGCTCTGGAAACACCATATATTTT.

The chain employs TRBV4-1 and TRBJ1-2; the D is unclear. Trimming stripped 0 bases from V and 8 bases from J, with 13 bases between. Germline CDR1 and CDR2: MGHRA and YSYEKL. CDR3 length equals 14 residues. CDR3 nucleotide sequence: TGCGCCAGCAGCCAAGAAAGATCGGGCGGGGGCTACACCTTC. Translated: CASSQERSGGGYTF.

The chain is built from TRBV4-3 and TRBJ2-1, with 11 bases fitting TRBD2. Germline values: CDR1 LGHNA, CDR2 YSLEER. Unmatched junction bases numbered 10, after V lost 3 bases and J lost 3 bases. CDR3 size: 18 residues. For the CDR3, the DNA is TGCGCCAGCAGCCAGTCCGTAGCGGGGGGGGGCCTCTACAATGAGCAGTTCTTC. Protein: CASSQSVAGGGLYNEQFF.

The sample holds many counts of this clone. The chain uses TRBV18 and TRBJ2-1; no clear D gene. CDR3 size: 14 residues. The V gene's germline CDR1 is KGHSH and CDR2 LQKENI. V lost 3 bases and J lost 5, with 11 bases in between. The CDR3 DNA sequence: TGTGCCAGCTCACCTGGGCAGAATAACAATGAGCAGTTCTTC. Amino acid sequence: CASSPGQNNNEQFF.

This clone was found a few times. The CDR3 bases are TGTGCCAGCAGAACAGGGTATTCTGGAAACACCATATATTTT. Translated: CASRTGYSGNTIYF. The J gene is TRBJ1-3, the V gene TRBV28, with D maybe TRBD1 (6 bases). Between the trimmed V and J ends, which lost 6 bases and 1 base, there was a span of 10 bases. CDR3 size: 14 residues. Germline V gives CDR1 MDHEN, CDR2 SYDVKM. Variable domain in full (rest from reference TRBV28 and TRBJ1-3): DVKVTQSSRYLVKRTGEKVFLECVQDMDHENMFWYRQDPGLGLRLIYFSYDVKMKEKGDIPEGYSVSREKKERFSLILESASTNQTSMYLCASRTGYSGNTIYFGEGSWLTVV.

This clone occurred once. DNA of the CDR3: TGTGCCAGCAGCCAAGCTGGACAGGGGAGGTCCAATGGCTACACCTTC. Encoded protein: CASSQAGQGRSNGYTF. The V gene is TRBV4-2, the J gene TRBJ1-2; TRBD1 agrees at 9 bases. The CDR3 totals 16 residues. Germline lookup yields CDR1 LGHNA and CDR2 YNFKEQ. The J segment lost 6 bases and the V segment lost 1 base, leaving 9 bases of the junction unmatched.

V and J are TRBV27 and TRBJ2-3; 8 nucleotides line up with TRBD2. The CDR3 consists of 15 residues. Trimming cost V 3 bases and J 5 bases; bases outside gene matches: 7. Germline V gene sequence: CDR1 MNHEY, CDR2 SMNVEV (reference sequence). This chain's CDR3 is CASSFGRGGVDTQYF. As DNA, the CDR3 is TGTGCCAGCAGTTTCGGTCGGGGGGGCGTAGATACGCAGTATTTT.

The V call is TRBV7-9, the J call TRBJ1-6, with D perhaps TRBD1 (6 bases). CDR3 length: 14 amino acids. With 7 bases removed from V and 4 bases from J, the gap between germline ends came to 11 bases. Germline V gene sequence: CDR1 SEHNR, CDR2 FQNEAQ (reference sequence). The chain's CDR3 is CASTSQGYNSPLHF. The CDR3 DNA reads as TGTGCCAGCACAAGTCAGGGGTATAATTCACCCCTCCACTTT.